This is a list of T cell receptor beta chains from one sample in a study of OX40 agonist ivuxolimab in advanced cancers. The repertoire was sequenced with immunoSEQ multiplex PCR; TCRdb's copy has only in-frame clones and lacks some. Here the sample spans about 16,000 clones, 80% to 95% being singletons. The specimen comprised CD4+ or CD8+ T cells sorted from blood, sampled in a trial of the OX40 agonist ivuxolimab. The receptors were sampled from an adult with an advanced solid tumor such as melanoma, head and neck, liver or kidney cancer. Each CDR3 is given with its conserved first and last residue. Each record gives: V gene, D gene, CDR3 protein. A D gene is named only where the DNA matches it firmly.

TRBV27 . CASSLSYPNSNEKLFF
TRBV2 . CASSGSQGFSSYEQYF
TRBV9 . CASSVGSGVNYGYTF
TRBV9 . CASSVDSGASSYNEQFF
TRBV11-2 . CASSFYGGATYEQYF
TRBV7-5 . CVRSSPGASGSSYEQYF
TRBV6-1 . CASRVGGSGANVLTF
TRBV14 TRBD2 CASSQTTSGGKEQFF
TRBV29-1 TRBD1 CSVEGLDRGLQMSTDTQYF
TRBV11-2 . CASSSGPGFGELFF
TRBV11-3 TRBD2 CASSFWTSGSGEQFF
TRBV5-1 . CASSSDNMNTEAFF
TRBV7-8 . CASSSLTGPNQPQHF
TRBV7-9 TRBD2 CASSLVSGNSYEQYF
TRBV13 TRBD1 CASSPSGQGVAGELFF
TRBV29-1 TRBD1 CSVGTGVQPQHF